These 32 T cell receptor beta chains originate from one sample sequenced in a study of T and B cells in COVID-19 patients. Each TRB amplification used roughly 220-550 ng of genomic DNA from blood. TRB rearrangements were amplified by multiplex PCR with BIOMED2 TRB-A/B primers. TCRdb re-derived calls from the multiplex PCR reads in MiXCR, one entry per CDR3 protein. The data hold around 5,200 distinct CDR3 sequences, with 27% observed a single time. What was sequenced was blood. The source of these receptors is a human donor with active COVID-19.

V and J are TRBV24-1 and TRBJ2-3, with D tentatively TRBD1 or TRBD2 (5 bases each). Germline V gives CDR1 KGHDR, CDR2 SFDVKD. This CDR3 contains 17 residues. V was cut by 3 bases and J by 2 bases, with 17 bases left in between. The CDR3 loop reads CATSDEGSLLITDTQYF. CDR3 DNA sequence: TGTGCCACCAGTGATGAGGGGAGTCTACTAATCACAGATACGCAGTATTTT.

This clonotype is labeled as large. This chain connects TRBV18 to TRBJ2-1, with 7 bases fitting TRBD1. CDR1 KGHSH and CDR2 LQKENI come from the germline V gene. The V segment lost 2 bases and the J segment 5 bases; nucleotides outside the gene matches: 3. The CDR3 contains 14 residues. The CDR3 spells CASSPGTADNEQFF. CDR3 nucleotides: TGTGCCAGCTCACCAGGGACAGCGGACAATGAGCAGTTCTTC. Full variable domain (remainder filled in from reference TRBV18 and TRBJ2-1): NAGVMQNPRHLVRRRGQEARLRCSPMKGHSHVYWYRQLPEEGLKFMVYLQKENIIDESGMPKERFSAEFPKEGPSILRIQQVVRGDSAAYFCASSPGTADNEQFFGPGTRLTVL.

CDR3 region: CASSRTGDNTEAFF. CDR3 nucleotide sequence: TGTGCCAGCAGCCGGACGGGCGACAACACTGAAGCTTTCTTT. The chain joins TRBV12-3 or TRBV12-4 to TRBJ1-1; D call uncertain. Trimming took 6 bases from V and 2 from J, leaving 13 bases between them. This CDR3 has 14 amino acids.

Comments on this clonotype: This may stem from a read error, because a much larger clone lies one nucleotide away. This chain uses TRBV10-3 with TRBJ2-7; 14 bases agree with TRBD2. The CDR3 covers 14 residues. Germline-derived CDR1 and CDR2 are ENHRY and SYGVKD. V trimming: 7 bases; J trimming: 3 bases; junction bases outside the gene matches: 2. The CDR3 DNA is TGTGCCATCAAGGGGACTAGCGGGAGCTACGAGCAGTACTTC. It codes for CAIKGTSGSYEQYF.

The genes are TRBV5-1 and TRBJ1-6; perhaps TRBD1 as D (5 bases). The CDR3 has 14 residues. Germline lookup yields CDR1 SGHRS and CDR2 YFSETQ. Trimming took off 7 bases at V and 7 bases at J, with 15 bases between the two ends. This chain's CDR3 is CASASTGSNSPLHF. The CDR3, as DNA: TGCGCCAGCGCTTCCACAGGTTCAAATTCACCCCTCCACTTT.

The CDR3 DNA reads as TGTGCCAGCAGCCGTCCGGGACTAGCGAGCGATGAGCAGTTCTTC. Translation gives CASSRPGLASDEQFF. The chain joins TRBV7-3 to TRBJ2-1; TRBD2 agrees at 10 bases. Per the germline V gene, CDR1 is SGHTA and CDR2 is FQGTGA. Trimming at V came to 5 bases and at J to 8 bases, leaving 9 bases not matched to a gene. The CDR3 length is 15 residues. Based on the CDR3 plus reference TRBV7-3 and TRBJ2-1, the full variable domain is GAGVSQTPSNKVTEKGKYVELRCDPISGHTALYWYRQSLGQGPEFLIYFQGTGAADDSGLPNDRFFAVRPEGSVSTLKIQRTERGDSAVYLCASSRPGLASDEQFFGPGTRLTVL.

In regard to this clonotype: This could be a read error, since a much larger clone is one nucleotide away. DNA of the CDR3: TGTGACACCAGTGAAAGGACTAGCTGGGAGACCCAGTACTTC. Translating it yields CDTSERTSWETQYF. The J gene is TRBJ2-5, the V gene TRBV24-1; 8 bases map to TRBD2. The CDR3 spans 14 residues. The germline CDR1 and CDR2 sequences are KGHDR and SFDVKD.

This clonotype is medium-sized by share. The chain has TRBV27 and TRBJ2-1; weak D call: TRBD1 (6 bases). The CDR3 is made up of 17 amino acids. Trimming pared 5 bases from V and 3 bases from J, leaving 20 bases between. The germline gives CDR1 MNHEY, CDR2 SMNVEV (reference sequence). CDR3 bases: TGTGCCAGCAGTCCACCGACAGGCTTCGGAGTCTACAATGAGCAGTTCTTC. Translating it yields CASSPPTGFGVYNEQFF.

The chain carries TRBV4-2 and TRBJ2-1; D is undetermined. Germline CDR1 is LGHNA and CDR2 is YNFKEQ. The CDR3 length is 14 residues. V shed 0 bases and J shed 7 bases, with 10 bases lying between them. The CDR3 DNA is TGTGCCAGCAGCCAAGATCCGGGCCCAAATGAGCAGTTCTTC. Its protein is CASSQDPGPNEQFF.

V gene TRBV6-2 or TRBV6-3 combines with J gene TRBJ1-3; D is unclear. Per the germline V gene, CDR1 is MNHEY and CDR2 is SVGEGT. The CDR3 spans 14 residues. Trimming pared 6 bases from V and 0 bases from J, leaving 9 bases between. CDR3: CASRPTGSGNTIYF. The DNA of the CDR3 is TGTGCCAGCAGACCGACCGGCTCTGGAAACACCATATATTTT.

Judged by abundance, this clonotype is medium-sized. The chain couples TRBV7-9 to TRBJ2-2; TRBD1 is a possible D gene (5 bases). The V end was cut by 4 bases, the J end by 4 bases, with 7 bases between. CDR1 is SEHNR and CDR2 is FQNEAQ in the germline V gene (reference sequence). This CDR3 comprises 13 residues. CDR3 sequence (DNA): TGTGCCAGCAGCTCAGGGTCCACCGGGGAGCTGTTTTTT. Translated, it gives CASSSGSTGELFF.

The CDR3, as DNA: TGTGCCAGCAGTTTACCAGCAACTCAAACGCAGTATTTT. Translating gives CASSLPATQTQYF. V gene TRBV28 combines with J gene TRBJ2-3; D unclear. This CDR3 is built from 13 residues. V gave up 2 bases and J gave up 9 bases, with 12 bases separating them. CDR1 MDHEN and CDR2 SYDVKM come from the germline V gene.

In its sample, this clonotype is medium-sized. V usage is TRBV5-5 and J usage is TRBJ2-5, with D tentatively TRBD2 (5 bases). V lost 0 bases, J lost 5 bases, and 17 bases lay in between. Germline CDR1 reads SGHKS; CDR2 reads YYEKEE (reference sequence). The CDR3 covers 16 residues. CDR3 coding DNA: TGTGCCAGCAGCTTGGGAGGGCAGAGGCCCACCGAGACCCAGTACTTC. Protein: CASSLGGQRPTETQYF.

This clonotype qualifies as medium-sized. This chain links TRBV12-3 or TRBV12-4 with TRBJ2-6; D possibly corresponds to TRBD2 (8 bases). CDR3 length: 18 residues. V lost 4 bases to trimming and J lost 0 bases, with 16 bases between them. CDR3 DNA: TGTGCCAGCAGTTCCGTGACAGGGACTAGCTCTGGGGCCAACGTCCTGACTTTC. It specifies CASSSVTGTSSGANVLTF.

This chain links TRBV5-1 with TRBJ1-2; D gene ambiguous. CDR3 length: 13 residues. V gave up 2 bases and J gave up 4 bases, with 9 bases separating them. The germline gives CDR1 SGHRS, CDR2 YFSETQ. The CDR3 sequence is CASSFEGIYGYTF. The CDR3 DNA follows: TGCGCCAGCAGCTTTGAAGGGATCTATGGCTACACCTTC.

The sample holds a few counts of this clonotype. This chain joins TRBV24-1 and TRBJ2-3; the match to TRBD1 covers 8 bases. Germline V gene data show CDR1 as KGHDR and CDR2 as SFDVKD. V shed 3 bases, J shed 1 base, and the junction held 11 bases outside the gene matches. This CDR3 spans 18 amino acids. This chain's CDR3 is CATSDTGQGGIGTDTQYF. In nucleotides, the CDR3 is TGTGCCACCAGTGATACCGGACAGGGAGGTATTGGCACAGATACGCAGTATTTT.

This clonotype was seen a handful of times. The chain recombines TRBV20-1 with TRBJ2-7, with 13 bases that match TRBD2. Germline V gene sequence: CDR1 DFQATT, CDR2 SNEGSKA (reference sequence). The CDR3 runs 14 residues. V was pared by 4 bases and J by 5 bases, with 5 bases of the junction left unmatched. CDR3 DNA sequence: TGCAGTGCTAATGGACTAGCGGGAGCCCACGAGCAGTACTTC. Translated, it gives CSANGLAGAHEQYF.

The chain couples TRBV5-1 to TRBJ2-2; TRBD1 matches 7 bases. Germline V lookup: CDR1 SGHRS, CDR2 YFSETQ. The CDR3 is 15 amino acids. Trimming took 4 bases from V and 2 from J; bases not matched to a gene: 5. For the CDR3, the DNA is TGCGCCAGCAGCCAACAGGGGCCAAACACCGGGGAGCTGTTTTTT. Its protein product is CASSQQGPNTGELFF.

This clonotype was observed a single time. The chain couples TRBV5-1 to TRBJ1-1, with D unclear. This CDR3 spans 13 amino acids. Trimming removed 0 bases from V and 1 base from J, with 4 bases in between. The germline V gene has CDR1 SGHRS and CDR2 YFSETQ. The CDR3, as DNA: TGCGCCAGCAGCTTGGCCGGGAACACTGAAGCTTTCTTT. Its translation is CASSLAGNTEAFF.

This clonotype is medium-sized by share. The chain links TRBV29-1 to TRBJ1-4; D remains ambiguous. Between the trimmed V and J ends, which lost 5 bases and 6 bases, there was a span of 7 bases. The CDR3 covers 11 residues. Germline lookup yields CDR1 SQVTM and CDR2 ANQGSEA. The CDR3 region has the DNA TGCAGCGTTCTTATTTATGAAAAACTGTTTTTT. Protein sequence: CSVLIYEKLFF.

Sample share makes this clonotype medium-sized. The chain has TRBV24-1 and TRBJ2-3; D perhaps matches TRBD1 (5 bases). The CDR3 runs to 15 residues. Per the germline V gene, CDR1 is KGHDR and CDR2 is SFDVKD. Trimming left V 1 base short and J 2 bases short, with 9 bases between. CDR3 region: CATSDLYRNTDTQYF. The CDR3 DNA is TGTGCCACCAGTGATTTATACAGGAACACAGATACGCAGTATTTT.

Only one count was recorded for this clonotype. A much larger clone is a single base away; this may be a read error. The chain uses TRBV19 and TRBJ1-3; D unclear. The V gene's germline CDR1 is LNHDA and CDR2 SQIVND (reference sequence). The CDR3 consists of 16 residues. V lost 5 bases and J 0 bases, leaving 14 bases between the germline ends. CDR3 loop: CASSLGLRSSGNTIYF. The CDR3 region has the DNA TGTGCCAGTAGTTTAGGTTTGCGGAGCTCTGGAAACACCATATATTTT.

The chain combines TRBV11-1 with TRBJ1-1, with 7 nucleotides matching TRBD1. The junction had 9 bases not matched to a gene; V was cut back by 1 base and J by 4 bases. The CDR3 runs 16 residues. CDR1 and CDR2 (germline): SGHAT, FQDESV (reference sequence). For the CDR3, the DNA is TGTGCCAGCAGCTTAGACTTGACAGGGACGCCCACTGAAGCTTTCTTT. It specifies CASSLDLTGTPTEAFF.

This clonotype is medium-sized. The V gene is TRBV30, the J gene TRBJ1-2; D ambiguous. This CDR3 is built from 13 residues. CDR1 is GTSNPN, CDR2 SVGIG, per germline (reference sequence). The V end lost 1 base, the J end lost 4 bases, and 10 bases lay between the germline ends. The CDR3 DNA is TGTGCCTGGAGTGCAAGGACCCTCTATGGCTACACCTTC. It specifies CAWSARTLYGYTF.

This clonotype was detected only a few times. The chain uses TRBV18 and TRBJ1-5; 7 bases are shared with TRBD1. V lost 6 bases and J lost 5; bases outside the gene matches: 7. The CDR3 sequence is 14 residues long. Germline V gives CDR1 KGHSH, CDR2 LQKENI. CDR3 loop: CASSPTGYYQPQHF. CDR3 in DNA: TGTGCCAGCTCGCCGACAGGGTATTATCAGCCCCAGCATTTT. Complete variable domain (other parts from reference TRBV18 and TRBJ1-5): NAGVMQNPRHLVRRRGQEARLRCSPMKGHSHVYWYRQLPEEGLKFMVYLQKENIIDESGMPKERFSAEFPKEGPSILRIQQVVRGDSAAYFCASSPTGYYQPQHFGDGTRLSIL.

In this sample, this clonotype turned up a few times. The chain employs TRBV6-1 and TRBJ2-2; tentative D call: TRBD1 (5 bases). The germline V gene has CDR1 MNHNS and CDR2 SASEGT. The length of the CDR3 is 15 residues. With 11 bases removed from V and 4 bases from J, the gap between germline ends came to 20 bases. Here the CDR3 DNA reads TGTGCCGGAGCCCAAGGGGCCCGAGTCACCGGGGAGCTGTTTTTT. Its protein is CAGAQGARVTGELFF.

This clonotype was observed a few times. The chain has TRBV4-2 and TRBJ2-3; tentative D call: TRBD1 (6 bases). The V end was cut by 1 base, the J end by 2 bases, with 10 bases between. CDR3 size: 15 residues. Germline-derived CDR1 and CDR2 are LGHNA and YNFKEQ. In nucleotides, the CDR3 is TGTGCCAGCAGCCAAGGGGACACCTACACAGATACGCAGTATTTT. This codes for CASSQGDTYTDTQYF.

In its sample, this clonotype is medium-sized. The chain uses TRBV19 and TRBJ2-7; 8 bases align to TRBD2. This CDR3 has 13 amino acids. J gave up 2 bases and V 4 bases, and 1 base lay outside the gene matches. In germline, CDR1 is LNHDA, CDR2 SQIVND (reference sequence). This CDR3 reads CASSRAGAYEQYF. The CDR3, as DNA: TGTGCCAGTAGTAGAGCGGGGGCCTACGAGCAGTACTTC.

The J gene is TRBJ2-7, the V gene TRBV20-1, with no clear D. The germline V and J ends were trimmed by 4 bases and 0 bases, with 10 bases remaining between them. The CDR3 sequence is 13 residues long. Per the germline V gene, CDR1 is DFQATT and CDR2 is SNEGSKA (reference sequence). The CDR3 coding sequence is TGCAGTGCTATTAGCCCCCTCTCCTACGAGCAGTACTTC. Protein: CSAISPLSYEQYF.

This clonotype has only a few counts. This chain joins TRBV24-1 and TRBJ2-5, with D possibly being TRBD1 or TRBD2 (5 bases each). The CDR3 contains 17 residues. The V end was cut by 1 base, the J end by 5 bases, with 19 bases between. Germline-derived CDR1 and CDR2 are KGHDR and SFDVKD. The chain's CDR3 is CATSDFVPGPRMETQYF. The CDR3 DNA reads TGTGCCACCAGTGATTTTGTTCCGGGGCCAAGGATGGAGACCCAGTACTTC.

The chain uses TRBV20-1 and TRBJ2-1, with 7 bases matching TRBD2. CDR1 is DFQATT and CDR2 is SNEGSKA in the germline V gene (reference sequence). This CDR3 region has 14 residues. Germline trimming cut 0 bases from V and 2 bases from J; bases unmatched to any gene: 1. CDR3 coding DNA: TGCAGTGCTAGAGATCGGGGGGCCTACAATGAGCAGTTCTTC. Translated: CSARDRGAYNEQFF.

The chain has TRBV7-2 and TRBJ2-7; unclear D gene. This CDR3 has 14 amino acids. V lost 1 base to trimming and J lost 3 bases, with 10 bases between them. Germline CDR1 is SGHTA and CDR2 is FQGNSA. CDR3 in amino acids: CASSLGSAIYEQYF. Here the CDR3 DNA reads TGTGCCAGCAGCTTAGGTTCGGCGATCTACGAGCAGTACTTC.